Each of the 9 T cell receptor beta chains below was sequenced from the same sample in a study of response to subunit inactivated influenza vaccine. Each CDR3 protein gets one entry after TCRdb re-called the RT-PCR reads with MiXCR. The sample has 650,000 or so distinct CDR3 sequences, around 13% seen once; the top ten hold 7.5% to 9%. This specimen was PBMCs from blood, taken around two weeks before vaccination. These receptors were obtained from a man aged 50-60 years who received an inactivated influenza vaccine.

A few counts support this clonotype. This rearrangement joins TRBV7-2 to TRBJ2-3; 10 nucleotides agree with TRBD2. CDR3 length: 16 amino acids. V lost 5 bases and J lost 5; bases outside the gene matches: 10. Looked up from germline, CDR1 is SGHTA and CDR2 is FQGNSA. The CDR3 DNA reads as TGTGCCAGCAGCCTCTCGCTAGCGGGAGAAAGAGATACGCAGTATTTT. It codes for CASSLSLAGERDTQYF.

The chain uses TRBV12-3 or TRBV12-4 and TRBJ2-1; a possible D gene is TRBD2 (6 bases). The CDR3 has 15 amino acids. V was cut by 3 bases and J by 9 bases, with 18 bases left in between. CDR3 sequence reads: CASSLGGAKGSEQFF. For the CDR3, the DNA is TGTGCCAGCAGTTTGGGAGGCGCCAAAGGTAGTGAGCAGTTCTTC.

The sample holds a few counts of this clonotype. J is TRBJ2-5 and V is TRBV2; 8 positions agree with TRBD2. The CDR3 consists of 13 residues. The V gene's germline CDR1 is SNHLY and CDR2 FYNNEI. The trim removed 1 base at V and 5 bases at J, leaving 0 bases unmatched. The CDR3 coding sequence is TGTGCCAGCAGTGAAGGACTAGCGGAGACCCAGTACTTC. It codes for CASSEGLAETQYF.

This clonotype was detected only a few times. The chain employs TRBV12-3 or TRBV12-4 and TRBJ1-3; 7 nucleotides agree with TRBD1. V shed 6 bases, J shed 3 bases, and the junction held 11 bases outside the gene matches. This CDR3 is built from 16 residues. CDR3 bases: TGTGCCAGCAGGATTCTACAGGGGCCGGGTGGAAACACCATATATTTT. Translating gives CASRILQGPGGNTIYF.

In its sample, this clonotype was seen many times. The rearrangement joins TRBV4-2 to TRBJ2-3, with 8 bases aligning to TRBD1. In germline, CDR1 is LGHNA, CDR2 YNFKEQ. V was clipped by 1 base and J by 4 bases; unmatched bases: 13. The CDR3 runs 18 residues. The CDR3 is CASSQVPLRTGIADTQYF. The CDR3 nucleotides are TGTGCCAGCAGCCAAGTGCCCCTCCGGACAGGGATTGCAGATACGCAGTATTTT.

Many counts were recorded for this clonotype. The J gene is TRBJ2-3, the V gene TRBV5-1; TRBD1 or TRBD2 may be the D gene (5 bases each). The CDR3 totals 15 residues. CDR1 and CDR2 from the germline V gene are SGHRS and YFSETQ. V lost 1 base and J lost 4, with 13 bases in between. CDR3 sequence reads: CASSLWGPGPDTQYF. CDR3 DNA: TGCGCCAGCAGCTTGTGGGGCCCGGGGCCAGATACGCAGTATTTT.

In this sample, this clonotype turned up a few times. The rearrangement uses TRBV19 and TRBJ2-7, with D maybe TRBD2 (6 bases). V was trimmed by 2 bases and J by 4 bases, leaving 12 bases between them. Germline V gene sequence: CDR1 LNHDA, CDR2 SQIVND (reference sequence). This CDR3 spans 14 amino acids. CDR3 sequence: CASSIRPGRYEQYF. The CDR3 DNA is TGTGCCAGTAGTATAAGGCCAGGGAGGTACGAGCAGTACTTC.

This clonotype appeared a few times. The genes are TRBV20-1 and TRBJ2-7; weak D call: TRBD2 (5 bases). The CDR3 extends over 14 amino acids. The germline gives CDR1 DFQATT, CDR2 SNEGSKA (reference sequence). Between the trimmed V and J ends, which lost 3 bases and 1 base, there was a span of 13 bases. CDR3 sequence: CSASVTRGSYEQYF. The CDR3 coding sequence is TGCAGTGCTAGTGTCACACGGGGTTCCTACGAGCAGTACTTC.

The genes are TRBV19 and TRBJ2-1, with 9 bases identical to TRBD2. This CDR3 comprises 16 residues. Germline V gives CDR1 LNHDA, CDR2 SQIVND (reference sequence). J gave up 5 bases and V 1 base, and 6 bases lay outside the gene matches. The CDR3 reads CASSIGGGLANNEQFF. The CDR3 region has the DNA TGTGCCAGTAGTATAGGAGGGGGACTAGCAAACAATGAGCAGTTCTTC.